This TCR beta chain was recorded in a study of blood T cell repertoires in COVID-19. At the level of the study: Sites in the United States, Italy and Spain provided acute and convalescent COVID-19 samples. From T cells, B-cell-depleted T cells, or PBMCs came the material, which was cDNA or gDNA.

Authors' analysis steps: Estimation of nucleated cell counts relied on the amplification of reference gene primers. Only in-frame clones appear in the TCRdb table, and some are missing; sequencing was by immunoSEQ multiplex PCR. V and J calls and clone size are as listed in that table; D and trimming were resolved from the DNA. Of approximately 250,000 clones listed, roughly 86% were seen once; the top ten hold around 1.6%. This CDR3 spans 13 amino acids. Trimming shortened V by 5 bases and J by 6 bases, and 13 bases separated the two germline ends. CDR1 SGHTA and CDR2 FQGNSA come from the germline V gene.

The clonotype originates from a woman aged 60-75 years who had recovered from COVID-19. The sequencing sample was made of peripheral blood. The rearrangement links TRBV7-2 to TRBJ1-2, with a tentative D call TRBD1 (6 bases). In nucleotides, the CDR3 is TGTGCCAGCAGCGCTCAATCAGGGGATGGCTACACCTTC. Translated: CASSAQSGDGYTF.